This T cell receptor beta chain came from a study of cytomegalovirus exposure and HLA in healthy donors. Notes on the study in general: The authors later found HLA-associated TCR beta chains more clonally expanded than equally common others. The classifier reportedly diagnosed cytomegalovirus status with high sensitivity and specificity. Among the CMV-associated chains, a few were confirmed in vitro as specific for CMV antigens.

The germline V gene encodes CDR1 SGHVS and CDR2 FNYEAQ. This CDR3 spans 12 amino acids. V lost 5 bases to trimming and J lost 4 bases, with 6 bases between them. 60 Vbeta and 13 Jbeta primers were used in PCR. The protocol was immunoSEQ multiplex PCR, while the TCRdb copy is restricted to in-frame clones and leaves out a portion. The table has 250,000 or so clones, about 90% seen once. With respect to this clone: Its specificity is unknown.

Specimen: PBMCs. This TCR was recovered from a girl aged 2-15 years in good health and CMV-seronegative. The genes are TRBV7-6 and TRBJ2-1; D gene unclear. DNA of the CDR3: TGTGCCAGCAGCCCAGGTTACAATGAGCAGTTCTTC. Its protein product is CASSPGYNEQFF.